These 28 T cell receptor beta chains were all obtained from the same sample, sequenced in a study of cytomegalovirus exposure and HLA in healthy donors. 13 Jbeta primers and 60 Vbeta primers were used for the PCR. TCRdb keeps only in-frame clones here, not all; method: immunoSEQ multiplex PCR. Here the sample spans 100,000 to 150,000 clones, about 80% being singletons. The sample consisted of PBMCs. The receptors shown here come from a woman in her forties in good health and CMV-seronegative.

The chain has TRBV6-5 and TRBJ2-7; unclear D gene. The CDR3 contains 12 residues. The V gene's germline CDR1 is MNHEY and CDR2 SVGAGI. V was clipped by 5 bases and J by 3 bases, with 8 bases between them. The CDR3 DNA is TGTGCCAGCAGTGTTTCCGGCTACGAGCAGTACTTC. Translated, it gives CASSVSGYEQYF.

The chain carries TRBV9 and TRBJ1-1; a weak D match, TRBD1 (5 bases). The CDR3 is 17 amino acids. In germline, CDR1 is SGDLS, CDR2 YYNGEE. V lost 4 bases and J lost 0, with 19 bases in between. The CDR3: CASSRARAVRMNTEAFF. As DNA, the CDR3 is TGTGCCAGCAGCCGGGCCAGGGCAGTTAGGATGAACACTGAAGCTTTCTTT.

The V call is TRBV4-2, the J call TRBJ2-7; TRBD1 matches at 7 bases. Germline V lookup: CDR1 LGHNA, CDR2 YNFKEQ. CDR3 size: 12 residues. V was pared by 3 bases and J by 7 bases, with 3 bases of the junction left unmatched. The CDR3 coding sequence is TGTGCCAGCAGCCAGACAGGGTGGGAGCAGTACTTC. This sequence encodes CASSQTGWEQYF.

The chain links TRBV4-2 to TRBJ1-5; no definite D call. The CDR3 is 14 residues long. Trimming left V 4 bases short and J 6 bases short, with 13 bases between. Per germline, CDR1 LGHNA and CDR2 YNFKEQ. The CDR3 coding sequence is TGTGCCAGCAGCCTCGACGGGGAGCCTCAGCCCCAGCATTTT. Translation: CASSLDGEPQPQHF.

The chain joins TRBV28 to TRBJ2-1; D is undetermined. The CDR3 has 16 residues. V was trimmed by 4 bases and J by 5 bases, leaving 18 bases between them. The V gene's germline CDR1 is MDHEN and CDR2 SYDVKM. CDR3 sequence (DNA): TGTGCCAGCAGTTCCGCCCGGGTCCCTGCCCACAATGAGCAGTTCTTC. This encodes CASSSARVPAHNEQFF.

V and J are TRBV29-1 and TRBJ2-1, with 8 nucleotides matching TRBD2. After removal of 6 bases from V and 0 bases from J, the junction contained 4 bases not matched to a gene. This CDR3 is built from 14 residues. Per germline, CDR1 SQVTM and CDR2 ANQGSEA. CDR3 DNA sequence: TGCAGCGTAGAGAGCGGGAGCTCCTACAATGAGCAGTTCTTC. It yields the protein CSVESGSSYNEQFF.

This clone was seen more than once but under ten times. DNA for the CDR3: TGTGCCAGCAGCTTGGAAGCGGGAAGTTTGGATACGCAGTATTTT. As protein: CASSLEAGSLDTQYF. The rearrangement uses TRBV5-5 and TRBJ2-3; 7 bases agree with TRBD2. There are 15 residues in the CDR3. The junction had 7 bases not matched to a gene; V was cut back by 0 bases and J by 6 bases. In germline, CDR1 is SGHKS, CDR2 YYEKEE (reference sequence). Variable domain in full (rest from reference TRBV5-5 and TRBJ2-3): DAGVTQSPTHLIKTRGQQVTLRCSPISGHKSVSWYQQVLGQGPQFIFQYYEKEERGRGNFPDRFSARQFPNYSSELNVNALLLGDSALYLCASSLEAGSLDTQYFGPGTRLTVL.

In its sample, this clone was seen once. V is TRBV2 and J is TRBJ2-3; D gene unclear. The CDR3 runs 13 residues. Germline V lookup: CDR1 SNHLY, CDR2 FYNNEI. Trimming removed 8 bases from V and 2 bases from J, with 11 bases in between. The CDR3 protein is CASGMTSTDTQYF. The CDR3 bases are TGTGCCAGCGGAATGACATCCACAGATACGCAGTATTTT.

This clone was recorded once. The genes are TRBV6-6 and TRBJ1-4, with 10 bases fitting TRBD1. This CDR3 contains 15 residues. V was clipped by 2 bases and J by 5 bases; unmatched bases: 2. Germline V gene lookup returns CDR1 MNHNY and CDR2 SVGAGI (reference sequence). This CDR3 reads CASSYRTGGNEKLFF. For the CDR3, the DNA is TGTGCCAGCAGTTACCGGACAGGGGGAAATGAAAAACTGTTTTTT.

This chain uses TRBV27 with TRBJ2-1, with TRBD2 matching 8 bases. This CDR3 comprises 14 residues. V trimming: 4 bases; J trimming: 3 bases; junction bases outside the gene matches: 2. Germline CDR1 and CDR2: MNHEY and SMNVEV (reference sequence). CDR3 nucleotides: TGTGCCAGCAGTTCGGGACTAGGCTACAATGAGCAGTTCTTC. It specifies CASSSGLGYNEQFF.

In its sample, this clone was seen a few times. The chain couples TRBV7-2 to TRBJ1-4, with D uncertain. This CDR3 spans 13 amino acids. Germline V lookup: CDR1 SGHTA, CDR2 FQGNSA. Trimming shortened V by 6 bases and J by 5 bases, and 10 bases separated the two germline ends. The CDR3, as DNA: TGTGCCAGCAGAGGAGGGAACAATGAAAAACTGTTTTTT. Translation gives CASRGGNNEKLFF.

The chain employs TRBV10-3 and TRBJ2-1; tentatively, D is TRBD2 (5 bases). This CDR3 contains 12 residues. Trimming shortened V by 6 bases and J by 7 bases, and 10 bases separated the two germline ends. Germline assignment: CDR1 ENHRY and CDR2 SYGVKD. For the CDR3, the DNA is TGTGCCATCAGCCTCGGGGAGAATGAGCAGTTCTTC. This encodes CAISLGENEQFF.

The chain employs TRBV27 and TRBJ1-1; unclear D gene. CDR1 and CDR2 (germline): MNHEY, SMNVEV (reference sequence). The CDR3 is made up of 13 amino acids. V was clipped by 8 bases and J by 1 base, with 11 bases between them. The CDR3 DNA sequence: TGTGCCAGCGCCGCGTTGAGGAACACTGAAGCTTTCTTT. Translation: CASAALRNTEAFF.

The CDR3 loop reads CASRWGGGTEAFF. In DNA form, the CDR3 reads TGTGCCAGCAGGTGGGGAGGCGGCACTGAAGCTTTCTTT. The rearrangement links TRBV14 to TRBJ1-1; no definite D call. Trimming removed 6 bases at V and 4 bases at J, with 12 bases between. Looked up from germline, CDR1 is SGHDN and CDR2 is FVKESK. This CDR3 has 13 residues.

This chain joins TRBV4-2 and TRBJ2-7; TRBD2 agrees at 9 bases. The germline CDR1 and CDR2 sequences are LGHNA and YNFKEQ. V lost 0 bases to trimming and J lost 1 base; unmatched junction nucleotides: 7. The CDR3 sequence is 17 residues long. CDR3 sequence reads: CASSQDGIAGDSYEQYF. Written as DNA, the CDR3 is TGTGCCAGCAGCCAAGATGGAATAGCGGGGGATTCCTACGAGCAGTACTTC.

This chain uses TRBV9 with TRBJ2-2; D might be TRBD2 (7 bases). From germline, CDR1 is SGDLS and CDR2 YYNGEE. Trimming shortened V by 4 bases and J by 2 bases, and 18 bases separated the two germline ends. The CDR3 runs to 17 residues. CDR3 sequence reads: CASSFQGGGRNTGELFF. CDR3 sequence (DNA): TGTGCCAGCAGCTTCCAAGGGGGAGGGAGAAACACCGGGGAGCTGTTTTTT.

J is TRBJ2-3 and V is TRBV29-1; 9 bases agree with TRBD2. Germline V CDR1 and CDR2: SQVTM, ANQGSEA. V trimming: 2 bases; J trimming: 6 bases; junction bases outside the gene matches: 9. CDR3 length equals 15 residues. CDR3 nucleotide sequence: TGCAGCGTTGAACCCCGGGGCGGGAGGGCTGATACGCAGTATTTT. This encodes CSVEPRGGRADTQYF.

The chain links TRBV6-6 to TRBJ1-4; D not resolved. From germline, CDR1 is MNHNY and CDR2 SVGAGI (reference sequence). The ends were cut back, 0 bases at V and 7 bases at J, with 6 bases in the middle. The CDR3 loop spans 13 amino acids. CDR3 coding DNA: TGTGCCAGCAGTTACTCGGCATCTGAAAAACTGTTTTTT. Its translation: CASSYSASEKLFF.

The rearrangement uses TRBV28 and TRBJ2-7; 10 bases align to TRBD1. CDR3 size: 12 residues. Germline CDR1 reads MDHEN; CDR2 reads SYDVKM. V gave up 6 bases and J gave up 9 bases; unmatched junction bases: 5. CDR3 bases: TGTGCCAGCAGAAGGACAGGGGGAGGGCAGTACTTC. This gives the protein CASRRTGGGQYF.

The V and J genes are TRBV9 and TRBJ1-1; D uncertain. This CDR3 is 13 amino acids long. From germline, CDR1 is SGDLS and CDR2 YYNGEE. V was cut by 0 bases and J by 3 bases, with 6 bases left in between. This CDR3 is CASSVGQDTEAFF. The DNA of the CDR3 is TGTGCCAGCAGCGTAGGGCAAGACACTGAAGCTTTCTTT.

This clone was picked up a small number of times. This sequence joins TRBV14 and TRBJ1-1, with a tentative D call TRBD1 (5 bases). Trimming removed 3 bases at V and 2 bases at J, with 7 bases between. Germline CDR1 is SGHDN and CDR2 is FVKESK. CDR3 length: 13 residues. CDR3 nucleotide sequence: TGTGCCAGCAGCCAGGGGGGTAACACTGAAGCTTTCTTT. Amino acids: CASSQGGNTEAFF.

The V and J genes are TRBV5-1 and TRBJ2-7, with D tentatively TRBD1 (6 bases). This CDR3 spans 13 amino acids. V lost 7 bases and J 2 bases, leaving 13 bases between the germline ends. Germline V CDR1 and CDR2: SGHRS, YFSETQ. CDR3 DNA sequence: TGCGCCAGCGCCCGGGACAAGGCCTACGAGCAGTACTTC. Amino acids: CASARDKAYEQYF.

This chain uses TRBV7-2 with TRBJ1-2; D is perhaps TRBD1 (5 bases). This CDR3 is 14 amino acids long. The ends were cut back, 3 bases at V and 2 bases at J, with 10 bases in the middle. From germline, CDR1 is SGHTA and CDR2 FQGNSA. CDR3 DNA sequence: TGTGCCAGCAGCTTTCTACAGGAGAACTATGGCTACACCTTC. Its protein product is CASSFLQENYGYTF.

The chain has TRBV9 and TRBJ2-5; 11 bases align to TRBD1. The CDR3 covers 14 residues. The ends lost 4 bases at V and 3 bases at J; junction bases unmatched: 2. The germline gives CDR1 SGDLS, CDR2 YYNGEE. CDR3 DNA: TGTGCCAGCAGCACGGGACAGGGGGAAGAGACCCAGTACTTC. Residues: CASSTGQGEETQYF. The full variable domain, rest sourced from reference TRBV9 and TRBJ2-5, is DSGVTQTPKHLITATGQRVTLRCSPRSGDLSVYWYQQSLDQGLQFLIQYYNGEERAKGNILERFSAQQFPDLHSELNLSSLELGDSALYFCASSTGQGEETQYFGPGTRLLVL.

This chain's CDR3 is CASSPSGSSYNEQFF. As DNA, the CDR3 is TGTGCCAGCAGCCCTAGCGGGAGCTCCTACAATGAGCAGTTCTTC. This chain links TRBV7-9 with TRBJ2-1, with 10 positions matching TRBD2. This CDR3 contains 15 residues. The J segment lost 0 bases and the V segment lost 5 bases, leaving 1 base of the junction unmatched. Germline CDR1 reads SEHNR; CDR2 reads FQNEAQ (reference sequence).

The chain combines TRBV7-6 with TRBJ2-5; D is perhaps TRBD2 (5 bases). CDR1 is SGHVS, CDR2 FNYEAQ, per germline. The CDR3 is made up of 13 amino acids. The germline V and J ends were trimmed by 3 bases and 5 bases, with 10 bases remaining between them. The CDR3 loop is CASSFGVLETQYF. CDR3 nucleotides: TGTGCCAGCAGCTTCGGGGTCCTGGAGACCCAGTACTTC. Full variable domain (missing parts from reference TRBV7-6 and TRBJ2-5): GAGVSQSPRYKVTKRGQDVALRCDPISGHVSLYWYRQALGQGPEFLTYFNYEAQQDKSGLPNDRFSAERPEGSISTLTIQRTEQRDSAMYRCASSFGVLETQYFGPGTRLLVL.

CDR3: CSVESRYGYTF. The CDR3 DNA is TGCAGCGTTGAATCCCGCTATGGCTACACCTTC. V gene TRBV29-1 combines with J gene TRBJ1-2; no clear D. The CDR3 runs 11 residues. Germline assignment: CDR1 SQVTM and CDR2 ANQGSEA. V lost 2 bases, J lost 4 bases, and 5 bases lay in between.

The rearrangement links TRBV6-5 to TRBJ1-1; 7 positions agree with TRBD1. The CDR3 length is 15 residues. Germline V gene lookup returns CDR1 MNHEY and CDR2 SVGAGI. V shed 4 bases, J shed 3 bases, and the junction held 8 bases outside the gene matches. In DNA form, the CDR3 reads TGTGCCAGCAGTTTTGGGGCAGGGGGTGACACTGAAGCTTTCTTT. Its translation: CASSFGAGGDTEAFF.